One TCR beta chain is described in this entry. The CDR3 covers 15 residues. In germline, CDR1 is SGHRS, CDR2 YFSETQ. Trimming at V came to 4 bases and at J to 7 bases, leaving 12 bases not matched to a gene. This entry is derived from a study of T cell changes during pregnancy in multiple sclerosis. Clones were sequenced by immunoSEQ multiplex PCR, and TCRdb holds only the in-frame ones, with some missing. The table has over 45,000 clones, under 95% seen once. The sequence derives from a female donor with multiple sclerosis, enrolled in a pregnancy study. The chain employs TRBV5-1 and TRBJ1-2; 8 nucleotides agree with TRBD1. This sample comprised CD4+ T cells from peripheral blood mononuclear cells, obtained in the second trimester of pregnancy. CDR3 protein: CASSPYQGASGGYTF. CDR3 nucleotide sequence: TGCGCCAGCAGCCCTTATCAGGGGGCATCGGGTGGCTACACCTTC.